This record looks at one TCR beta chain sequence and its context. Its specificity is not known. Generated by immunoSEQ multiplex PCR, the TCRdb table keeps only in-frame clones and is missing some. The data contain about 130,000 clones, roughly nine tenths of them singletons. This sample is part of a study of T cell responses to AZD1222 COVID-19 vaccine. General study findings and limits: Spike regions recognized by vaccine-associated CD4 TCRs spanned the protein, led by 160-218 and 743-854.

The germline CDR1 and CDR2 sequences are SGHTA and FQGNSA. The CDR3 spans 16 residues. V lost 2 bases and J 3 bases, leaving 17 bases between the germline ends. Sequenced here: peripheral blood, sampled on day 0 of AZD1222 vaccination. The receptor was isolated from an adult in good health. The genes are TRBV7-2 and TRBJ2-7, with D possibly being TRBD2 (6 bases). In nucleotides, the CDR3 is TGTGCCAGCAGCTTAAACGGGGGTAGGGCCCTCTACGAGCAGTACTTC. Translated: CASSLNGGRALYEQYF.